This T cell receptor (beta chain) was documented in a study of blood T cell repertoires in COVID-19 (TCRdb year 2020). Regarding the research as a whole: The collaborator samples originated in the United States, Italy and Spain and spanned the acute and convalescent phases of COVID-19. The repertoires were made available in a free public database intended to serve as a resource for research on the immune response to SARS-CoV-2. A de-identified subject ID, COVID-19 status, age in years and sex were almost always included in the sample metadata. The prospective study material was composed of cDNA or gDNA derived from T cells, B-cell-depleted T cells, or PBMCs. Where available, HLA class I and class II types were taken from metadata supplied by the sample provider and were not determined by assay-based typing. The samples were drawn from the first 160 participants of the ongoing ImmuneRACE study and from 1,200 or so subjects provided by 6 global collaborators. Subjects who had been exposed to COVID-19, were actively infected with it, or had recovered from it provided the deeply sampled blood TCRbeta repertoires that made up the dataset.

For this clone: Its antigen target is currently unknown. Nothing much larger sits one base from this clone, and base qualities are not available.

Beyond this particular receptor, the publication reports: Clinical and demographic metadata were provided uncurated, with the amount varying by source and participant.

Whole blood was collected in K2EDTA tubes by collaborating institutions according to the institutions' own protocols. For TCRbeta analysis, collaborators shipped samples as frozen whole blood, isolated PBMCs, or DNA extracted from either of those sample types. CDR1 SGHRS and CDR2 YFSETQ were looked up in the germline V gene. V drops 0 bases and J drops 6 bases, leaving 9 bases in between. The CDR3 starts with the cysteine, ends with the phenylalanine, and has 14 residues. The only DNA kept is the CDR3, 42 bases in frame from the first base. TCRbeta CDR3 regions were amplified from genomic DNA using the immunoSEQ Assay, a bias-controlled multiplex PCR. The study's processing was this. The number of nucleated cells in each sample was estimated from the amplification of reference gene primers within the assay. To quantify the absolute abundance of each unique TCRbeta CDR3 rearrangement, sequence reads were collapsed and filtered. For each sample, productive Simpson clonality was calculated by taking the square root of Simpson's diversity index across productive rearrangements. TCRdb retrieved this table from immuneACCESS and kept in-frame rearrangements only. Not all clones are present; in checked studies, unresolved V genes account for under half, and no reason is known for the remainder. V and J calls and clone size are given by that table; D and trimming were obtained from the DNA. In all, the sample holds about 70,000 clones, and 75% to 90% of those were seen once. The leading ten clones occupy roughly 12% of the sample.

Sequencing was performed on peripheral blood. In this chain, TRBV5-1 is recombined with TRBJ1-4; a weak D assignment points to TRBD1 (6 bases agree). The TCR was taken from a human donor in a cohort sampled during active COVID-19. CDR3 protein: CASSLAGGHEKLFF. The DNA sequence is TGCGCCAGCAGCTTGGCCGGGGGGCATGAAAAACTGTTTTTT.